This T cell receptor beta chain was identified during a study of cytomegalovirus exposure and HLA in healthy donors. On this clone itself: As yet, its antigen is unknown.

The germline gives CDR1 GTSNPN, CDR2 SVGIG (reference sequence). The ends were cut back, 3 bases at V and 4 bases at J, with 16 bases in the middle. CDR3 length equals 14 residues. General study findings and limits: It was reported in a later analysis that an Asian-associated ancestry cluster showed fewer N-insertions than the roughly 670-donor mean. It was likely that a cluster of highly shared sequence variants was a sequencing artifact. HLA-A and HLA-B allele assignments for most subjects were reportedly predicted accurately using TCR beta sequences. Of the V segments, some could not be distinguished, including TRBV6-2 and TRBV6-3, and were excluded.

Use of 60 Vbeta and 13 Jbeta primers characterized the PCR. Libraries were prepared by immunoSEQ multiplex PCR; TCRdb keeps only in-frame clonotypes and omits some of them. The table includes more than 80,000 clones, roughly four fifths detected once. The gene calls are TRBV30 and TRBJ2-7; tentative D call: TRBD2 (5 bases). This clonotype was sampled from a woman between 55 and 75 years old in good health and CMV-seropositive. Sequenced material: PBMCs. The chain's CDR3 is CAWRLGSLGYEQYF. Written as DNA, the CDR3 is TGTGCCTGGAGATTAGGGAGCCTTGGGTACGAGCAGTACTTC.